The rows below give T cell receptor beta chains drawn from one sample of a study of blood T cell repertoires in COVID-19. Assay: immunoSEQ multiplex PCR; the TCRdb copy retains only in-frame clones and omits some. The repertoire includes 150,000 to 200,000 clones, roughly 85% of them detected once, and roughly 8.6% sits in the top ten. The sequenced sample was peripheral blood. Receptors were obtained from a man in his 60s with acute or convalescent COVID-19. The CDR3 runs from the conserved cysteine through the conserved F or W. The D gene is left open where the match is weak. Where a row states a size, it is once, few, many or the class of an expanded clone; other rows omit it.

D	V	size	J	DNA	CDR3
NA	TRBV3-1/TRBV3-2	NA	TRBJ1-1	TGTGCCAGCAGCCTGGGGGGAGTTGAAGCTTTCTTT	CASSLGGVEAFF
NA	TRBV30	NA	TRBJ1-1	TGTGCCTGGAAGCGAGTCACTGAAGCTTTCTTT	CAWKRVTEAFF
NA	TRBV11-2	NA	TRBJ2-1	TGTGCCAGCAGCTTAGTAGCCAGCCTCGGCGATGAGCAGTTCTTC	CASSLVASLGDEQFF
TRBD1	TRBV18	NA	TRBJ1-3	TGTGCCAGCTCACCGGGACAGGGAGGTGGAAACACCATATATTTT	CASSPGQGGGNTIYF
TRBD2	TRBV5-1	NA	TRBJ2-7	TGCGCCAGCAGCTTTCCTCCCCCCCTAGCGGGAGAGGCCCCCTACGAGCAGTACTTC	CASSFPPPLAGEAPYEQYF
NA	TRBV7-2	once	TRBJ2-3	TGTGCCAGCAGCTTAGAGCATGCGGGGATCACAGATACGCAGTATTTT	CASSLEHAGITDTQYF
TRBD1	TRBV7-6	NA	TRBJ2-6	TGTGCCAGCAGCCCCGAGGAAAAGGGGGCCTCTGGGGCCAACGTCCTGACTTTC	CASSPEEKGASGANVLTF
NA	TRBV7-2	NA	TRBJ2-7	TGTGCCAGCAGCTACCAGGACACTCTCTACGAGCAGTACTTC	CASSYQDTLYEQYF
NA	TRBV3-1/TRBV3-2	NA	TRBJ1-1	TGTGCCAGCAGCCCATCCGCGTTAAGGGGTGCTTTCTTT	CASSPSALRGAFF
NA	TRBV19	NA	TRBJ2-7	TGTGCCAGTAGTATCAGTGTTGGGGCCGAGCAGTACTTC	CASSISVGAEQYF
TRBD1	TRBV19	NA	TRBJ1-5	TGTGCCAGTAGTATAGGAGGGACAGGCCATCAGCCCCAGCATTTT	CASSIGGTGHQPQHF
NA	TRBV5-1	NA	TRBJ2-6	TGCGCCAGCAGCTTGGTACGCTCGAGGGGGGCCAACGTCCTGACTTTC	CASSLVRSRGANVLTF